These 20 T cell receptor beta chains originate from one sample sequenced in a study of cytomegalovirus exposure and HLA in healthy donors. Primers: 60 Vbeta forward and 13 Jbeta reverse. The table came from immunoSEQ multiplex PCR; TCRdb's copy has only in-frame clones and leaves some out. This table holds about 150,000 clones, around 72% found once. The specimen sequenced was PBMCs. Every receptor here comes from a man aged 40-49 years in good health and CMV-seronegative.

This chain connects TRBV14 to TRBJ1-1, with no clear D. Trimming left V 0 bases short and J 6 bases short, with 8 bases between. This CDR3 has 13 residues. In germline, CDR1 is SGHDN, CDR2 FVKESK. The CDR3 bases are TGTGCCAGCAGCCAAGACAGGATCCCTGAAGCTTTCTTT. Amino acids: CASSQDRIPEAFF.

This chain uses TRBV7-8 with TRBJ2-7, with a weak D call TRBD2 (6 bases). Trimming shortened V by 1 base and J by 4 bases, and 8 bases separated the two germline ends. CDR1 and CDR2 from the germline V gene are SGHVS and FQNEAQ. CDR3 length: 13 residues. CDR3 protein: CASSLGGNYEQYF. The CDR3 DNA reads as TGTGCCAGCAGCTTAGGCGGGAATTACGAGCAGTACTTC.

This clone has more than one count but fewer than ten. The chain couples TRBV10-2 to TRBJ2-1, with TRBD2 matching over 9 bases. Germline V gene sequence: CDR1 WSHSY, CDR2 SAAADI. This CDR3 contains 16 residues. Trimming removed 6 bases from V and 7 bases from J; junction bases left unmatched: 13. The CDR3 nucleotides are TGCGCCAGCAGCCCCACCGGGCTAGCGGGATTTAATGAGCAGTTCTTC. Translation gives CASSPTGLAGFNEQFF.

The chain carries TRBV27 and TRBJ2-5, with a possible D match to TRBD2 (7 bases). The germline V gene has CDR1 MNHEY and CDR2 SMNVEV (reference sequence). This CDR3 comprises 15 residues. Trimming took off 1 base at V and 5 bases at J, with 14 bases between the two ends. This chain's CDR3 is CASSLFWGGRETQYF. The DNA for the CDR3 is TGTGCCAGCAGTTTATTCTGGGGGGGGCGGGAGACCCAGTACTTC.

The CDR3 DNA reads TGTGCCAGCAGTTCGTCCGACAGGGTCGCCTACGAGCAGTACTTC. Translating it yields CASSSSDRVAYEQYF. The V gene is TRBV28, the J gene TRBJ2-7, with 7 bases identical to TRBD1. Germline V lookup: CDR1 MDHEN, CDR2 SYDVKM. Trimming removed 4 bases from V and 2 bases from J; junction bases left unmatched: 8. The CDR3 totals 15 residues.

This chain uses TRBV5-6 with TRBJ1-3; no definite D call. The CDR3 runs 14 residues. The germline V gene has CDR1 SGHDT and CDR2 YYEEEE. The V end lost 2 bases, the J end lost 3 bases, and 9 bases lay between the germline ends. For the CDR3, the DNA is TGTGCCAGCAGCTTAATGGGCTATGGAAACACCATATATTTT. Translated, it gives CASSLMGYGNTIYF.

The table lists this clone with a few counts. The chain recombines TRBV7-9 with TRBJ1-3; 8 bases match TRBD1. J gave up 8 bases and V 3 bases, and 6 bases lay outside the gene matches. The CDR3 covers 14 residues. Germline-derived CDR1 and CDR2 are SEHNR and FQNEAQ (reference sequence). CDR3 sequence: CASSLGQEGYTIYF. Here the CDR3 DNA reads TGTGCCAGCAGCTTGGGACAGGAGGGATACACCATATATTTT.

The count of this clone is one. V gene TRBV27 combines with J gene TRBJ1-4; unclear D gene. The CDR3 has 15 amino acids. Trimming removed 6 bases from V and 3 bases from J, with 14 bases in between. Germline CDR1 and CDR2: MNHEY and SMNVEV (reference sequence). This CDR3 reads CASSTAYEANEKLFF. The CDR3 DNA is TGTGCCAGCAGCACCGCGTATGAAGCTAATGAAAAACTGTTTTTT.

The chain carries TRBV4-1 and TRBJ1-4; TRBD1 agrees at 9 bases. CDR1 MGHRA and CDR2 YSYEKL come from the germline V gene. The CDR3 is made up of 16 amino acids. V trimming: 0 bases; J trimming: 13 bases; junction bases outside the gene matches: 12. CDR3 coding DNA: TGCGCCAGCAGCCAAGATCTCCGGGACAGGGTGAAAAGACTGTTTTTT. Protein: CASSQDLRDRVKRLFF.

The CDR3 bases are TGTGCCAGCAGCCGGATCCAGGGAAACACTGAAGCTTTCTTT. Translated, it gives CASSRIQGNTEAFF. This chain links TRBV7-7 with TRBJ1-1, with D tentatively TRBD1 (5 bases). Deletions cut 5 bases from V and 2 bases from J, with 12 bases between. Germline V gene lookup returns CDR1 SSHAT and CDR2 FNYEAQ (reference sequence). CDR3 length equals 14 residues.

V is TRBV19 and J is TRBJ1-5; possibly TRBD1 for D (6 bases). The germline gives CDR1 LNHDA, CDR2 SQIVND (reference sequence). This CDR3 region has 14 residues. The V and J ends lost 4 bases and 5 bases respectively, with 12 bases between them. CDR3 loop: CASSKTGPYQPQHF. CDR3 DNA sequence: TGTGCCAGTAGTAAGACAGGTCCTTATCAGCCCCAGCATTTT.

The rearrangement uses TRBV21-1 and TRBJ2-2; TRBD2 is the table's D call, not checked against the DNA. TRBV21-1 is designated a pseudogene. There are 17 residues in the CDR3. The DNA of the CDR3 is TGTGCCAGCAGTCCACTACCGGGACTAGTTTTTCCCGGGGAGCTGTTTTTT. Translated, it gives CASSPLPGLVFPGELFF.

This clone was found once. The rearrangement links TRBV4-3 to TRBJ2-1, with D unresolved. Trimming pared 0 bases from V and 4 bases from J, leaving 13 bases between. This CDR3 has 16 residues. Germline CDR1 LGHNA, CDR2 YSLEER. CDR3 in amino acids: CASSQDVSVIYNEQFF. The CDR3 nucleotides read TGCGCCAGCAGCCAAGATGTGTCGGTCATATACAATGAGCAGTTCTTC.

There are a few counts of this clone. V is TRBV6-6 and J is TRBJ2-7, with 10 bases aligning to TRBD1. The junction had 1 base not matched to a gene; V was cut back by 6 bases and J by 2 bases. The CDR3 runs to 13 residues. Germline loops: CDR1 MNHNY, CDR2 SVGAGI (reference sequence). The CDR3 loop is CASRGTGAYEQYF. The CDR3 nucleotides read TGTGCCAGCAGGGGGACAGGGGCCTACGAGCAGTACTTC.

V and J are TRBV9 and TRBJ2-3; TRBD2 agrees at 9 bases. Germline loops: CDR1 SGDLS, CDR2 YYNGEE. The trim removed 0 bases at V and 5 bases at J, leaving 10 bases unmatched. The CDR3 has 17 amino acids. CDR3 nucleotide sequence: TGTGCCAGCAGCGTAGACTCGGCGGGGGGGCCAAGAGATACGCAGTATTTT. The encoded protein is CASSVDSAGGPRDTQYF.

The chain recombines TRBV13 with TRBJ1-1; 11 bases are shared with TRBD1. V was clipped by 0 bases and J by 6 bases; unmatched bases: 6. The CDR3 length is 16 residues. Germline V gene data show CDR1 as PRHDT and CDR2 as FYEKMQ (reference sequence). CDR3 amino acids: CASSLGSGTGGAEAFF. CDR3 nucleotides: TGTGCCAGCAGCTTAGGATCGGGGACAGGGGGAGCTGAAGCTTTCTTT.

The CDR3 nucleotides are TGTGCTAGTGGTTTGTTACCTAGCGGGAGCCCAGATACGCAGTATTTT. Translation gives CASGLLPSGSPDTQYF. J is TRBJ2-3 and V is TRBV12-5; TRBD2 matches 10 bases. The CDR3 consists of 16 residues. After removal of 2 bases from V and 4 bases from J, the junction contained 6 bases not matched to a gene. Germline values: CDR1 LGHNT, CDR2 FRNRAP.

The V call is TRBV5-1, the J call TRBJ2-5; D is perhaps TRBD1 (6 bases). With 0 bases removed from V and 5 bases from J, the gap between germline ends came to 8 bases. From germline, CDR1 is SGHRS and CDR2 YFSETQ. The CDR3 spans 13 residues. The chain's CDR3 is CASSLAGVETQYF. As DNA, the CDR3 is TGCGCCAGCAGCTTGGCAGGGGTGGAGACCCAGTACTTC.

This chain links TRBV29-1 with TRBJ1-2; 10 bases match TRBD1. Germline loops: CDR1 SQVTM, CDR2 ANQGSEA. The junction had 0 bases not matched to a gene; V was cut back by 7 bases and J by 1 base. The CDR3 length is 12 residues. In DNA, the CDR3 is TGCAGCGGGACAGGGGGTAACTATGGCTACACCTTC. Translating it yields CSGTGGNYGYTF.

The V and J genes are TRBV4-2 and TRBJ2-2, with 9 bases identical to TRBD1. Germline lookup yields CDR1 LGHNA and CDR2 YNFKEQ. V was pared by 7 bases and J by 3 bases, with 12 bases of the junction left unmatched. This CDR3 comprises 17 residues. The CDR3 here is CASTFFTGGGDTGELFF. CDR3 in DNA: TGTGCCAGCACCTTTTTCACAGGGGGCGGGGACACCGGGGAGCTGTTTTTT.